This passage covers 10 T cell receptor beta chains from one sample sequenced in a study of cytomegalovirus exposure and HLA in healthy donors. Researchers ran the PCR with 60 Vbeta and 13 Jbeta primers. Method: immunoSEQ multiplex PCR; TCRdb's copy keeps in-frame clones and lacks some. The table includes over 100,000 clones, 74% detected once. The specimen was PBMCs. These TCRs come from a human donor in good health.

This clone was seen only a few times. The chain joins TRBV9 to TRBJ2-7; D gene ambiguous. Germline V gives CDR1 SGDLS, CDR2 YYNGEE. With 2 bases removed from V and 4 bases from J, the gap between germline ends came to 16 bases. The CDR3 runs to 15 residues. The CDR3 DNA follows: TGTGCCAGCAGCGTTTCATGGTCCCATACTTACGAGCAGTACTTC. Amino acids: CASSVSWSHTYEQYF.

The genes are TRBV19 and TRBJ2-7, with no clear D. This CDR3 is built from 11 residues. Germline V gene sequence: CDR1 LNHDA, CDR2 SQIVND (reference sequence). V was cut by 6 bases and J by 5 bases, with 8 bases left in between. The CDR3 region has the DNA TGTGCCAGTAGAGGCCGGGACGAGCAGTACTTC. It translates to CASRGRDEQYF.

This chain uses TRBV10-1 with TRBJ1-5, with no clear D. V was trimmed by 11 bases and J by 4 bases, leaving 15 bases between them. This CDR3 region has 13 residues. Germline V gives CDR1 WNHNN, CDR2 SYGVQD (reference sequence). CDR3 in amino acids: CAYRGGRNQPQHF. For the CDR3, the DNA is TGCGCCTACCGTGGAGGACGGAATCAGCCCCAGCATTTT.

The chain recombines TRBV5-4 with TRBJ2-5; 8 nucleotides match TRBD2. CDR1 is SGHNT, CDR2 YYREEE, per germline (reference sequence). Trimming cost V 5 bases and J 3 bases; bases outside gene matches: 9. The CDR3 is made up of 15 amino acids. The CDR3 sequence: CASSPVGLVEETQYF. Here the CDR3 DNA reads TGTGCCAGCAGTCCTGTGGGACTAGTAGAAGAGACCCAGTACTTC.

The gene calls are TRBV2 and TRBJ1-3; D is perhaps TRBD1 (6 bases). Trimming took 1 base from V and 2 from J, leaving 18 bases between them. Germline CDR1 is SNHLY and CDR2 is FYNNEI. CDR3 length equals 18 residues. CDR3 sequence (DNA): TGTGCCAGCAGTGAAGTGTGGTGGCAGGGGAGCGCTGGAAACACCATATATTTT. It specifies CASSEVWWQGSAGNTIYF. The full variable domain, with the rest looked up from reference TRBV2 and TRBJ1-3, is EPEVTQTPSHQVTQMGQEVILRCVPISNHLYFYWYRQILGQKVEFLVSFYNNEISEKSEIFDDQFSVERPDGSNFTLKIRSTKLEDSAMYFCASSEVWWQGSAGNTIYFGEGSWLTVV.

This sequence joins TRBV2 and TRBJ1-5; unclear D gene. The CDR3 runs 14 residues. Per the germline V gene, CDR1 is SNHLY and CDR2 is FYNNEI. Trimming cost V 7 bases and J 0 bases, with 10 bases left between them. DNA for the CDR3: TGTGCCAGCACGGTACAGTATAGCAATCAGCCCCAGCATTTT. As protein: CASTVQYSNQPQHF.

V and J are TRBV7-9 and TRBJ1-2, with 11 bases aligning to TRBD1. Germline assignment: CDR1 SEHNR and CDR2 FQNEAQ (reference sequence). The CDR3 runs to 16 residues. Unmatched junction bases numbered 6, after V lost 2 bases and J lost 4 bases. CDR3 nucleotides: TGTGCCAGCAGCTTAATCCCTGGACAGGGGGCCTATGGCTACACCTTC. Its protein product is CASSLIPGQGAYGYTF.

The CDR3 DNA follows: TGCGCCAGCAGCTTGCAGGCCAAACAGGGTAACACCATATATTTT. It encodes CASSLQAKQGNTIYF. The chain has TRBV5-1 and TRBJ1-3, with TRBD1 as a possible D gene (6 bases). CDR3 size: 15 residues. Deletions cut 1 base from V and 7 bases from J, with 15 bases between. Per germline, CDR1 SGHRS and CDR2 YFSETQ. The whole variable domain, filled in from reference TRBV5-1 and TRBJ1-3, reads KAGVTQTPRYLIKTRGQQVTLSCSPISGHRSVSWYQQTPGQGLQFLFEYFSETQRNKGNFPGRFSGRQFSNSRSEMNVSTLELGDSALYLCASSLQAKQGNTIYFGEGSWLTVV.

The J gene is TRBJ2-2, the V gene TRBV30, with D possibly TRBD2 on 6 matching bases. The length of the CDR3 is 14 residues. Germline V gene lookup returns CDR1 GTSNPN and CDR2 SVGIG (reference sequence). Between the trimmed V and J ends, which lost 6 bases and 6 bases, there was a span of 17 bases. The CDR3 region is CACDPGTHSGELFF. The DNA for the CDR3 is TGTGCCTGCGACCCCGGGACTCACTCCGGGGAGCTGTTTTTT.

This clone was counted only a few times. Additional DNA sequences in this sample encode the identical CDR3. This chain connects TRBV9 to TRBJ1-4; 7 positions agree with TRBD1. V dropped 3 bases and J dropped 8; count of bases not matched to a gene: 1. The CDR3 loop spans 12 amino acids. CDR1 and CDR2 (germline): SGDLS, YYNGEE. The DNA for the CDR3 is TGTGCCAGCAGCGGACAGGGAGAAAAACTGTTTTTT. Its protein is CASSGQGEKLFF.